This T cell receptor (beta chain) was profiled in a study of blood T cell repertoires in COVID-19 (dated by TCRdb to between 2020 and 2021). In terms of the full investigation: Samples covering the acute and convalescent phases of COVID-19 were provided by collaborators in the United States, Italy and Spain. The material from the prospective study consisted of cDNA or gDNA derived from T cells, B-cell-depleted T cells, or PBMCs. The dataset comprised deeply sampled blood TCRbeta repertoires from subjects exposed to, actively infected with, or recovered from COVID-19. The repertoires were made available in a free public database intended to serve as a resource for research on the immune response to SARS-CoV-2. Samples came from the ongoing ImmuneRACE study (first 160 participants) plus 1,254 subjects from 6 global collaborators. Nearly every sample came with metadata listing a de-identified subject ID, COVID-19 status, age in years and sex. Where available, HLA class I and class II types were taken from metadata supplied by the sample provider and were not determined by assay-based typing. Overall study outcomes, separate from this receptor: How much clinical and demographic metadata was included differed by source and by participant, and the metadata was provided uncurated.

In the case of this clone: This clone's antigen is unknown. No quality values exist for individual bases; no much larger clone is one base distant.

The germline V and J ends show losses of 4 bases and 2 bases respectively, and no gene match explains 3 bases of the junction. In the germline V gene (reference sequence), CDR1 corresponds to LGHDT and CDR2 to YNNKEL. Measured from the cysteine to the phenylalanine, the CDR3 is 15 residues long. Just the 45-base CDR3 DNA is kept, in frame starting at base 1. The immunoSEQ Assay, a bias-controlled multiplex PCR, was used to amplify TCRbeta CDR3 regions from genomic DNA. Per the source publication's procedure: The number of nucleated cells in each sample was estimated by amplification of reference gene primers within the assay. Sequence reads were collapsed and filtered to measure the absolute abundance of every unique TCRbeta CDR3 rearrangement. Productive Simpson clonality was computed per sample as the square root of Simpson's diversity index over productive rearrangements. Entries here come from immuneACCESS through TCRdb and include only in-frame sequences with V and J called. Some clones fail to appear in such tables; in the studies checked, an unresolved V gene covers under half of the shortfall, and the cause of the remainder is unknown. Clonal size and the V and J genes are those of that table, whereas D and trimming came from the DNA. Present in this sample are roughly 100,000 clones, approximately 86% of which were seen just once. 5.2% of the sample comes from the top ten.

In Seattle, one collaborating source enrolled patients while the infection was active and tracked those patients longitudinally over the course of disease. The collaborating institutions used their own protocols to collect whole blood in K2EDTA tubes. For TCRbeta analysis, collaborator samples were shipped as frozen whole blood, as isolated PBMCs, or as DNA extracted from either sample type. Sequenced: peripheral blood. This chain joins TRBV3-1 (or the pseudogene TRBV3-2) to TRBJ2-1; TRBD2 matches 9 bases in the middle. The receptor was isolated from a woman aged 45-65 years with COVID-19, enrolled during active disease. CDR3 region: CASSPLAGTYNEQFF. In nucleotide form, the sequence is TGTGCCAGCAGCCCCCTAGCGGGGACCTACAATGAGCAGTTCTTC.